This T cell receptor beta chain was profiled in a study of technical replicates of blood from a handful of donors. CDR3 length: 15 residues. Per the germline V gene, CDR1 is SGHNT and CDR2 is YYREEE (reference sequence). The J segment lost 4 bases and the V segment lost 7 bases, leaving 9 bases of the junction unmatched. Produced via immunoSEQ multiplex PCR; TCRdb's table is partial and in-frame only. The sample has approximately 82,000 clones, 96% seen once. Specimen: T cells isolated from PBMCs. The TCR comes from a human donor in good health. This chain uses TRBV5-4 with TRBJ2-1, with 9 bases lining up with TRBD1. This CDR3 is CASGKPGQGYNEQFF. The CDR3 DNA reads as TGTGCCAGCGGAAAACCGGGACAGGGATACAATGAGCAGTTCTTC.